This entry lists 10 T cell receptor beta chains sequenced from one sample in a study of T cell responses to AZD1222 COVID-19 vaccine. Assay used: immunoSEQ multiplex PCR; TCRdb lists only in-frame clones, some missing. The table records 120,000 or so clones, 80% to 90% of them present only once. The material was peripheral blood, obtained on day 0 of AZD1222 vaccination. The receptors come from an adult in good health.

V and J are TRBV9 and TRBJ2-3; no firm D call. This CDR3 is 13 amino acids long. Germline CDR1 reads SGDLS; CDR2 reads YYNGEE. Trimming shortened V by 6 bases and J by 2 bases, and 10 bases separated the two germline ends. The DNA for the CDR3 is TGTGCCAGCAACACCAGGTACACAGATACGCAGTATTTT. This codes for CASNTRYTDTQYF.

The chain carries TRBV28 and TRBJ1-5; 8 positions agree with TRBD1. The CDR3 sequence is 15 residues long. CDR1 is MDHEN and CDR2 is SYDVKM in the germline V gene. The V gene end was trimmed by 4 bases and the J gene end by 5 bases; junction bases not matched to a gene: 7. CDR3 nucleotides: TGTGCCAGCAGTTCCTGGACAGGGTCGGATCAGCCCCAGCATTTT. It encodes CASSSWTGSDQPQHF.

This chain joins TRBV21-1 and TRBJ2-7; the DNA was not used to check the table's D call, TRBD1. TRBV21-1 is an annotated pseudogene. This CDR3 has 17 amino acids. The CDR3 sequence is CASSIYAAGGLTYEQYF. DNA for the CDR3: TGTGCCAGCAGCATCTACGCTGCAGGGGGCTTGACCTACGAGCAGTACTTC.

A single count supports this clone. The V and J genes are TRBV10-1 and TRBJ1-3; D ambiguous. Germline V gene lookup returns CDR1 WNHNN and CDR2 SYGVQD (reference sequence). Trimming removed 0 bases at V and 9 bases at J, with 15 bases between. The CDR3 consists of 15 residues. The CDR3 is CASSESFHGNSTIYF. DNA of the CDR3: TGCGCCAGCAGTGAGTCGTTCCATGGAAATAGCACCATATATTTT.

This clone has only a few counts. V usage is TRBV7-9 and J usage is TRBJ2-2, with no clear D. The V gene lost 5 bases and the J gene lost 0 bases, with 7 bases spanning the gap. CDR3 length: 14 amino acids. Germline-derived CDR1 and CDR2 are SEHNR and FQNEAQ (reference sequence). CDR3 loop: CASSPKTNTGELFF. In DNA, the CDR3 is TGTGCCAGCAGCCCAAAAACGAACACCGGGGAGCTGTTTTTT.

This clone was detected only a few times. This chain connects TRBV9 to TRBJ2-5; 8 nucleotides align to TRBD2. Germline CDR1 is SGDLS and CDR2 is YYNGEE. The CDR3 covers 17 residues. J was trimmed by 1 base and V by 4 bases; bases with no gene match: 12. The CDR3 sequence: CASSPRGVAGSQETQYF. The CDR3 nucleotides read TGTGCCAGCAGCCCACGTGGAGTAGCGGGAAGCCAAGAGACCCAGTACTTC. Filled out from reference TRBV9 and TRBJ2-5, the complete variable domain reads DSGVTQTPKHLITATGQRVTLRCSPRSGDLSVYWYQQSLDQGLQFLIQYYNGEERAKGNILERFSAQQFPDLHSELNLSSLELGDSALYFCASSPRGVAGSQETQYFGPGTRLLVL.

CDR3 sequence: CASSGSGGAGTGELFF. In DNA form, the CDR3 reads TGTGCCAGCAGCGGATCAGGGGGCGCCGGCACCGGGGAGCTGTTTTTT. J is TRBJ2-2 and V is TRBV9; TRBD1 matches at 8 bases. Trimming at V came to 3 bases and at J to 4 bases, leaving 8 bases not matched to a gene. The CDR3 length is 16 residues. The germline gives CDR1 SGDLS, CDR2 YYNGEE.

This clone was seen a single time. As DNA, the CDR3 is TGCGCCAGCAGCCCCCGAGACCAGGATGAAAAACTGTTTTTT. It yields the protein CASSPRDQDEKLFF. The chain combines TRBV5-1 with TRBJ1-4; no definite D call. From germline, CDR1 is SGHRS and CDR2 YFSETQ. Trimming cost V 4 bases and J 6 bases, with 13 bases left between them. CDR3 length: 14 amino acids.

This clone was counted between two and nine times. The chain joins TRBV15 to TRBJ2-7; D ambiguous. This CDR3 contains 15 residues. Looked up from germline, CDR1 is LNHNV and CDR2 is YYDKDF (reference sequence). V lost 0 bases to trimming and J lost 1 base, with 10 bases between them. The CDR3 DNA is TGTGCCACCAGCAGAGATCCCCAGGTATCCTACGAGCAGTACTTC. This sequence encodes CATSRDPQVSYEQYF.

This clone was counted a single time. The chain is built from TRBV30 and TRBJ2-7; the D gene is possibly TRBD1 (5 bases). The germline V and J ends were trimmed by 1 base and 1 base, with 11 bases remaining between them. The length of the CDR3 is 14 residues. Germline-derived CDR1 and CDR2 are GTSNPN and SVGIG (reference sequence). Written as DNA, the CDR3 is TGTGCCTGGAGTGCGACAGATAAATCCTACGAGCAGTACTTC. It translates to CAWSATDKSYEQYF. Full variable domain (missing parts from reference TRBV30 and TRBJ2-7): SQTIHQWPATLVQPVGSPLSLECTVEGTSNPNLYWYRQAAGRGLQLLFYSVGIGQISSEVPQNLSASRPQDRQFILSSKKLLLSDSGFYLCAWSATDKSYEQYFGPGTRLTVT.